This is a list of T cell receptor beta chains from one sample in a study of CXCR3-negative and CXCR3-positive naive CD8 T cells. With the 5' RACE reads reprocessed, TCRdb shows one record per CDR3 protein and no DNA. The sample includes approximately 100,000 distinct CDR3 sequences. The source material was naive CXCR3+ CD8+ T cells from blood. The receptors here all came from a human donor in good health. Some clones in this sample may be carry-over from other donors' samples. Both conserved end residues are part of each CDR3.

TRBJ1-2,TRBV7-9,CASGMRGDGYTF
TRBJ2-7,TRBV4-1,CASSQVSRGAIWEQYF
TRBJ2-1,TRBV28,CASSLGPGPNEQFF
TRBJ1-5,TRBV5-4,CASSWGPGGGNQPQHF
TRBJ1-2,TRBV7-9,CASSQPGTSIFGYTF
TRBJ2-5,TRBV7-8,CASSLEPGAGETQYF
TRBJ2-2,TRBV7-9,CASSLTTGVTGELFF
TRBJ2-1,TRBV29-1,CSVHTGGEDNEQFF
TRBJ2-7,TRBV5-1,CASSLEPGKVYEQYF
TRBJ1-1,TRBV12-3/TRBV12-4,CASSADRVGAEAFF
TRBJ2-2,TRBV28,CASSFRGRVAGELFF
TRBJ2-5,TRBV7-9,CASSPRGWTTHQETQYF
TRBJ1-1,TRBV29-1,CSVDRGRVNTEAFF
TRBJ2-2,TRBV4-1,CASSKLQANQRTPGELFF
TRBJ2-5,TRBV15,CATSKADRGRETQYF
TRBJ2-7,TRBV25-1,CASTVGGSYEQYF
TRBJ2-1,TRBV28,CASSPWREGNYNEQFF
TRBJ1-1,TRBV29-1,CGVPNAGGNTEAFF
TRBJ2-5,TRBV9,CASSEHLAGAGETQYF
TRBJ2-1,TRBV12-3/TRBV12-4,CASRLRGGQDNEQFF
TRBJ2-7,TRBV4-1,CASSQEPGRTYEQYF
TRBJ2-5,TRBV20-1,CSARDLDRGHPTQYF
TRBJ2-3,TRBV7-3,CASSVSGGQGDTQYF
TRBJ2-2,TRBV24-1,CATSDPVWGSGELFF
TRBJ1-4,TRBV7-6,CASSLAPGQGAGTLGEKLFF
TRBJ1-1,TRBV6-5,CASSYGTDDTEAFF
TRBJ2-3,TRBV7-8,CASSLDVERLSTDTQYF
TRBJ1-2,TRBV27,CASSPLWGTNYGYTF
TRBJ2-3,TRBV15,CATSRQSGEWDTQYF
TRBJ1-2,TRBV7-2,CASSTGAPANYGYTF
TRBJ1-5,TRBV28,CASTLLGVGGNNQPQHF
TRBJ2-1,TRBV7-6,CASSLVPGDEQFF
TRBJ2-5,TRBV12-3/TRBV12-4,CASSGQGAIETQYF
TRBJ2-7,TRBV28,CASSLSPGSSYEQYF
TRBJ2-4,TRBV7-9,CASSLVSSGFFKNIQYF
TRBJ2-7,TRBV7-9,CASSPQEAYEQYF
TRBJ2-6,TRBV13,CASSSTPRQGVPGANVLTF
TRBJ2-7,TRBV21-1,CASSKFLTSGRPYEQYF
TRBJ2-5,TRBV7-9,CASSSGTSGNQETQYF
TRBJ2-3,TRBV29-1,CSVPGELTDTQYF
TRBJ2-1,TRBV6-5,CASSYSSGREYNEQFF
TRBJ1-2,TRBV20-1,CSARGWEKDGYTF
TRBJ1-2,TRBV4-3,CASSQERYGLDYGYTF
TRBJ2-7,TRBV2,CASKVGAENEQYF